The 4 T cell receptor beta chains listed next were all sequenced from one sample in a study of blood T cell repertoires in COVID-19. Using immunoSEQ multiplex PCR, the repertoire was profiled, and TCRdb retains in-frame clones only, with some absent. Of approximately 44,000 clones listed, approximately 92% are singletons. The sequenced sample was peripheral blood. These receptor sequences come from a human donor in a cohort sampled during active COVID-19.

The V gene is TRBV11-2, the J gene TRBJ2-7; 9 positions agree with TRBD2. CDR3 length: 17 amino acids. Unmatched junction bases numbered 7, after V lost 0 bases and J lost 1 base. Germline V CDR1 and CDR2: SGHAT, FQNNGV. The CDR3 here is CASSLEVGGRASYEQYF. Written as DNA, the CDR3 is TGTGCCAGCAGCTTAGAGGTGGGCGGGAGGGCTTCCTACGAGCAGTACTTC.

V is TRBV7-9 and J is TRBJ1-6; TRBD1 matches 11 bases. CDR3 length equals 15 residues. V was clipped by 7 bases and J by 14 bases; unmatched bases: 13. Germline V gene data show CDR1 as SEHNR and CDR2 as FQNEAQ (reference sequence). The CDR3 nucleotides read TGTGCCAGCACCCCCCGAACGGACAGGGGGCTGACCCTCCACTTT. Protein sequence: CASTPRTDRGLTLHF.

This clone has a handful of counts. The chain employs TRBV6-2 or TRBV6-3 and TRBJ2-2; tentative D call: TRBD1 (5 bases). Germline lookup yields CDR1 MNHEY and CDR2 SVGEGT. This CDR3 is 16 amino acids long. V dropped 5 bases and J dropped 1 base, with 14 bases sitting between them. The CDR3 DNA is TGTGCCAGCAGTGGTCGACAGACAATGAACACCGGGGAGCTGTTTTTT. Protein sequence: CASSGRQTMNTGELFF.

This sequence joins TRBV10-3 and TRBJ2-1; 8 bases map to TRBD1. CDR3 length equals 14 residues. From germline, CDR1 is ENHRY and CDR2 SYGVKD. Losses at the gene ends were 6 bases for V and 8 bases for J; bases not matched to a gene: 9. This chain's CDR3 is CAIRSGGAGDEQFF. Here the CDR3 DNA reads TGTGCCATCAGGTCAGGGGGCGCTGGGGATGAGCAGTTCTTC.